This T cell receptor beta chain was obtained from a study of metastatic and nonmetastatic thyroid tumors. As handled by the study authors: Using the CDR3 differences seen across clinicopathological groups, the authors built a distant-metastasis classifier for papillary thyroid cancer, which was meant to discriminate distant-metastatic patients. TCRdb re-called the PCR reads via MiXCR. For this entry, the V and J calls and clone size follow TCRdb and not the study's own pipeline. This sample yields about 59,000 clones, of which around 15% are seen a single time; about 8.4% belongs to the top ten. Of note for this clone: A much larger clone differs by one base, so this may be a read error.

Prior to thyroid surgery, none of the patients had received any treatment. The receptor was derived from a male donor with papillary thyroid cancer or a benign thyroid nodule (not recorded which). Some clones in this sample may be carry-over from other donors' samples. Source material: blood.

The CDR3 DNA sequence: TGCGCCATCAGCCAAGGACTAGCGGGAGGTGGAGGGGAGCTGTTTTTT. Encoded protein: CAISQGLAGGGGELFF. This chain links TRBV4-1 with TRBJ2-2; TRBD2 agrees at 14 bases. CDR1 is MGHRA, CDR2 YSYEKL, per germline. This CDR3 comprises 16 residues.